This TCR beta chain was observed in a study of T cells in Graves' hyperthyroidism and ophthalmopathy (dated by TCRdb to about 2019). At the level of the whole study: Peripheral blood samples were taken at initial diagnosis, before any treatment was given. For training and testing, the 80 to 100 patients in the discovery cohort were randomly divided in a 7:3 ratio. To identify distinguishing TCR V-J signatures, a discovery cohort of around 100 patients was used, comprising 40 to 45 with Graves' ophthalmopathy and some 60 with stable Graves' hyperthyroidism. Prospective prediction of ophthalmopathy was tested in an independent validation cohort consisting of under 20 hyperthyroidism patients and about 17 patients who later progressed to ophthalmopathy. After sampling, hyperthyroidism patients received methimazole starting at 30 mg daily, and ophthalmopathy patients received high-dose intravenous methylprednisolone. TCR Vbeta CDR3 sequencing of 130 to 150 peripheral blood samples (43 ophthalmopathy, 75 to 80 hyperthyroidism and approximately 17 progressor patients) is reported in the paper. In addition, the study compared T-cell repertoires in thyroid tissue and in blood from a handful of Graves' hyperthyroidism patients.

Overall study outcomes, separate from this receptor: Most expanded thyroid clonotypes (frequency above 0.001) were also found in blood, which suggests that blood repertoires may mirror thyroid immune responses. In cross-validation, a model built on a 13 V-J signature told ophthalmopathy apart from stable hyperthyroidism with 85% to 90% sensitivity and roughly 81% specificity, and in testing the same model reached 80%/75%. In validation, progression to ophthalmopathy was predicted by the model with 70.59% sensitivity and roughly 76% specificity, a median of approximately 6.5 months before onset. No statistical method was used to fix the sample size in advance, and group allocation was not hidden from the investigators.

The TCR beta CDR3 regions were amplified from RNA transcripts. The TCR CDR3 was subjected to a first round of RT-PCR using the HTBI primer set and the Qiagen OneStep RT-PCR kit. The libraries were constructed in a second round of multiplex PCR and then size-selected and purified. Sequencing of the libraries was done on an Illumina HiSeq2000 using paired-end 100 bp reads. The authors' analysis ran thus. SOAPnuke was used to process the raw data, removing reads that contained adapters or uncalled bases, had a mean Phred below 15, or lacked an exact match to the constant primer or identifier. High-quality paired reads were merged with COPE v1.2.5, and unique nucleotide sequences were defined as clonotypes. MiTCR v1.1 was used to align the clonotypes against IMGT TRBV, TRBD and TRBJ reference segments. The analysis included only V-J combinations with a frequency above 0.0001, which together covered roughly 99% of the repertoires. A TCS score was defined as the ratio between F50 (clonal expansion) and ExV (chaos), using BLOSUM62-based TCRdist between CDR3 peptides within each V-J. Welch's t-statistics and random forest reduced roughly 530 V-J features to roughly 13, which were used in a naive Bayes classifier (R e1071). TCRdb ran its own pipeline on the public reads, namely fastp trimming at Q25 and MiXCR clone calling, and kept in-frame beta chains. All rows with the same CDR3 protein become a single entry with the most common DNA and genes. TCRdb assigned the V and J calls; the authors' analysis was not used. This sample has about 620,000 distinct CDR3 sequences in its table, and around 16% of those were observed once. Clones ranked in the top ten supply 3% to 4% of the sample.

Graves' hyperthyroidism was defined as stable when no progression to ophthalmopathy occurred over 18 months of follow-up. Hyperthyroidism patients were aged 18 to 65 years and newly diagnosed, with disease duration of less than 2 months. The study excluded patients with uncontrolled infections, other autoimmune diseases, pregnancy or lactation. Diagnoses were established on the basis of clinical symptoms, serum thyroxine and TRAb, thyroid ultrasound, and orbital computed tomography. PBMCs were separated from about 10 ml of fresh peripheral blood using Ficoll-Paque density gradient centrifugation. Trizol reagent was used to extract total RNA, and RNA quality was then checked on an Agilent 2100 Bioanalyzer. The CDR3 numbers 16 residues from cysteine through phenylalanine. The entry retains the CDR3 DNA only, 48 bases that are in frame from base 1. The germline V gene supplies CDR1 SGHDT and CDR2 YYEEEE. V has 3 bases trimmed and J has 2 bases trimmed; junction bases matching no gene number 6.

On this clonotype: Its binding antigen is unknown. Nothing much larger sits one base from this clone, and base qualities are not available.

The TCR sequence derives from a woman aged 30 to 39 with Graves' hyperthyroidism. Sequenced: blood. This chain is built from TRBV5-6 and TRBJ2-3; 10 junctional bases match TRBD1. The nucleotide sequence reads TGTGCCAGCAGCTCGGACAGGGGGGGACCCACAGATACGCAGTATTTT. It codes for CASSSDRGGPTDTQYF.